What follows are 31 T cell receptor beta chains derived from one specimen sequenced in a study of T-cell memory formation after mild COVID-19. TCRdb redid the calling of the 5' RACE reads with MiXCR, one entry per CDR3 protein. The sample has under 350,000 distinct CDR3 sequences; 16% are singletons. Sequencing was done on a sample of PBMCs or a T cell subset sorted from them (not recorded which). The receptors derive from a man between 18 and 29 years old who had mild COVID-19 (a few samples of this study predate the infection). Cell type and time point are not known.

This clonotype came up a few times. The chain joins TRBV10-1 to TRBJ2-1, with D hard to call. This CDR3 has 15 amino acids. Germline CDR1 WNHNN, CDR2 SYGVQD (reference sequence). V lost 1 base to trimming and J lost 9 bases, with 16 bases between them. The CDR3 DNA is TGCGCCAGCAGTGAGTTGGTGGGGTCTGCTTCTGAGCAGTTCTTC. It encodes CASSELVGSASEQFF.

The rearrangement links TRBV12-3 or TRBV12-4 to TRBJ2-7; TRBD1 agrees at 7 bases. This CDR3 has 15 amino acids. The V and J ends lost 6 bases and 0 bases, in that order; junction bases with no gene match: 8. CDR3 residues: CASSPAGTASYEQYF. The CDR3 DNA sequence: TGTGCCAGCAGCCCAGCCGGGACAGCCTCCTACGAGCAGTACTTC.

The V gene is TRBV20-1, the J gene TRBJ2-3, with 11 positions matching TRBD2. Germline assignment: CDR1 DFQATT and CDR2 SNEGSKA (reference sequence). V lost 6 bases and J lost 4; bases outside the gene matches: 9. This CDR3 contains 15 residues. The CDR3: CSAYLAGGSADTQYF. CDR3 in DNA: TGCAGTGCCTATCTAGCGGGGGGATCGGCAGATACGCAGTATTTT.

At least ten counts were recorded for this clonotype. The rearrangement uses TRBV29-1 and TRBJ2-5, with 8 bases aligning to TRBD2. CDR3 length equals 12 residues. CDR1 is SQVTM, CDR2 ANQGSEA, per germline. Losses at the gene ends were 7 bases for V and 3 bases for J; bases not matched to a gene: 4. The CDR3 protein is CSAGGAKETQYF. The CDR3 DNA is TGCAGCGCGGGGGGGGCGAAAGAGACCCAGTACTTC.

This chain joins TRBV19 and TRBJ2-3, with 10 nucleotides matching TRBD2. J lost 6 bases, V lost 8 bases, and 11 bases had no gene match. CDR3 size: 15 residues. CDR1 is LNHDA, CDR2 SQIVND, per germline (reference sequence). CDR3 amino acids: CASAPSGGLADTQYF. CDR3 nucleotides: TGTGCCAGTGCCCCTAGCGGGGGCCTCGCGGATACGCAGTATTTT.

The chain recombines TRBV6-6 with TRBJ2-1, with D perhaps matching TRBD1 or TRBD2 (5 bases each). This CDR3 region has 17 residues. CDR1 is MNHNY and CDR2 is SVGAGI in the germline V gene (reference sequence). The ends were cut back, 2 bases at V and 0 bases at J, with 14 bases in the middle. The CDR3 region is CASSYNRRGVSYNEQFF. The CDR3 coding sequence is TGTGCCAGCAGTTACAATAGGAGAGGGGTCTCCTACAATGAGCAGTTCTTC.

This clonotype was observed a few times. The CDR3 DNA reads as TGTGCCAGCAGGCGCGGGGATCTCTACAATGAGCAGTTCTTC. Translating gives CASRRGDLYNEQFF. V gene TRBV6-2 or TRBV6-3 combines with J gene TRBJ2-1; D is possibly TRBD2 (6 bases). Germline values: CDR1 MNHEY, CDR2 SVGEGT. The CDR3 covers 14 residues. V was pared by 6 bases and J by 3 bases, with 12 bases between.

This clonotype was seen a handful of times. The chain links TRBV12-3 or TRBV12-4 to TRBJ1-6; a possible D gene is TRBD1 (5 bases). The CDR3 consists of 14 residues. V was trimmed by 3 bases and J by 9 bases, leaving 12 bases between them. Written as DNA, the CDR3 is TGTGCCAGCAGTTTCGGACAATCTCCTTCACCCCTCCACTTT. Translation gives CASSFGQSPSPLHF.

A few counts support this clonotype. The chain uses TRBV7-8 and TRBJ2-3; no clear D gene. This CDR3 spans 17 amino acids. V was pared by 5 bases and J by 2 bases, with 20 bases between. The germline V gene has CDR1 SGHVS and CDR2 FQNEAQ. The CDR3 DNA is TGTGCCAGCAGCACAGCAGGTTACGGGCTCGCCACAGATACGCAGTATTTT. This gives the protein CASSTAGYGLATDTQYF.

The chain links TRBV5-1 to TRBJ2-5; possibly TRBD2 for D (5 bases). The CDR3 runs to 16 residues. The V end lost 0 bases, the J end lost 3 bases, and 15 bases lay between the germline ends. CDR1 is SGHRS, CDR2 YFSETQ, per germline. CDR3 DNA: TGCGCCAGCAGCTTGGGAGGAAGCGGAACGAAAGAGACCCAGTACTTC. It yields the protein CASSLGGSGTKETQYF. Variable domain in full (rest from reference TRBV5-1 and TRBJ2-5): KAGVTQTPRYLIKTRGQQVTLSCSPISGHRSVSWYQQTPGQGLQFLFEYFSETQRNKGNFPGRFSGRQFSNSRSEMNVSTLELGDSALYLCASSLGGSGTKETQYFGPGTRLLVL.

V usage is TRBV7-9 and J usage is TRBJ2-3, with D possibly being TRBD1 or TRBD2 (5 bases each). The CDR3 is 12 amino acids. Trimming took off 7 bases at V and 4 bases at J, with 9 bases between the two ends. Germline CDR1 is SEHNR and CDR2 is FQNEAQ (reference sequence). Here the CDR3 reads CASTGAPDTQYF. Written as DNA, the CDR3 is TGTGCCAGCACCGGGGCACCAGATACGCAGTATTTT.

This clonotype was seen once. The CDR3 DNA follows: TGCAGTGCTAGAGGGCAGGGGTCGGCTGGGGCCAACGTCCTGACTTTC. Translated: CSARGQGSAGANVLTF. The chain employs TRBV20-1 and TRBJ2-6; perhaps TRBD1 as D (6 bases). The CDR3 contains 16 residues. V lost 1 base, J lost 2 bases, and 12 bases lay in between. Germline V lookup: CDR1 DFQATT, CDR2 SNEGSKA (reference sequence).

This clonotype was detected a few times. This sequence joins TRBV30 and TRBJ2-3; no reliable D call. Trimming took 2 bases from V and 4 from J, leaving 10 bases between them. Germline CDR1 GTSNPN, CDR2 SVGIG (reference sequence). The CDR3 runs 13 residues. CDR3 region: CAWSKDVPDTQYF. The CDR3 nucleotides read TGTGCCTGGAGTAAGGATGTCCCAGATACGCAGTATTTT. Filled out from reference TRBV30 and TRBJ2-3, the complete variable domain reads SQTIHQWPATLVQPVGSPLSLECTVEGTSNPNLYWYRQAAGRGLQLLFYSVGIGQISSEVPQNLSASRPQDRQFILSSKKLLLSDSGFYLCAWSKDVPDTQYFGPGTRLTVL.

This clonotype showed up just a few times. V gene TRBV11-1 combines with J gene TRBJ2-7; 9 bases are shared with TRBD1. CDR3 size: 13 residues. V gave up 5 bases and J gave up 6 bases; unmatched junction bases: 5. In germline, CDR1 is SGHAT, CDR2 FQDESV (reference sequence). CDR3 in DNA: TGTGCCAGCAGCCACCGGGACAGGGTCGAGCAGTACTTC. As protein: CASSHRDRVEQYF.

This clonotype was seen only a few times. The chain couples TRBV5-1 to TRBJ2-2, with 11 bases fitting TRBD2. The CDR3 has 17 amino acids. Germline lookup yields CDR1 SGHRS and CDR2 YFSETQ. Trimming took 3 bases from V and 5 from J; bases not matched to a gene: 9. CDR3 sequence (DNA): TGCGCCAGCAGCTCCTCCCTAGCGGGGGGAATGACCGGGGAGCTGTTTTTT. Translation gives CASSSSLAGGMTGELFF.

The gene calls are TRBV28 and TRBJ2-7; D uncertain. Germline loops: CDR1 MDHEN, CDR2 SYDVKM. V lost 4 bases, J lost 3 bases, and 4 bases lay in between. The CDR3 is made up of 11 amino acids. The CDR3 DNA sequence: TGTGCCAGCAGTTCCCGCTACGAGCAGTACGTC. This codes for CASSSRYEQYV.

This clonotype was counted a few times. J is TRBJ2-7 and V is TRBV12-3 or TRBV12-4; D is unclear. V dropped 0 bases and J dropped 4 bases, with 7 bases sitting between them. The CDR3 runs 13 residues. In DNA, the CDR3 is TGTGCCAGCAGTTTAGCGGAAGGGTACGAGCAGTACGTC. As protein: CASSLAEGYEQYV.

J is TRBJ2-7 and V is TRBV27; tentative D call: TRBD2 (6 bases). The germline V gene has CDR1 MNHEY and CDR2 SMNVEV (reference sequence). This CDR3 has 13 residues. The V end was cut by 5 bases, the J end by 4 bases, with 12 bases between. This CDR3 is CASSPSAGYEQYV. The CDR3 region has the DNA TGTGCCAGCAGTCCCTCCGCGGGGTACGAGCAGTACGTC.

The chain recombines TRBV6-2 or TRBV6-3 with TRBJ1-5, with 8 positions matching TRBD1. Germline CDR1 is MNHEY and CDR2 is SVGEGT. J was trimmed by 3 bases and V by 2 bases; bases with no gene match: 9. The CDR3 sequence is 17 residues long. CDR3 amino acids: CASSYPADRALNQPQHF. CDR3 DNA: TGTGCCAGCAGTTACCCCGCGGACAGGGCCCTCAATCAGCCCCAGCATTTT.

This clonotype was counted once. The gene calls are TRBV6-1 and TRBJ2-1, with a tentative D call TRBD1 (6 bases). The CDR3 spans 17 residues. V lost 5 bases to trimming and J lost 6 bases, with 23 bases between them. Germline assignment: CDR1 MNHNS and CDR2 SASEGT. CDR3 residues: CASSSRLTGYGANEQFF. In nucleotides, the CDR3 is TGTGCCAGCAGTTCCCGCCTAACAGGGTACGGTGCCAATGAGCAGTTCTTC.

The CDR3 loop is CASSLLKTEYSPLHF. The CDR3 DNA follows: TGTGCCAGCAGCTTATTGAAAACAGAGTATTCACCCCTCCACTTT. The chain joins TRBV11-1 to TRBJ1-6; D call uncertain. This CDR3 is 15 amino acids long. Germline V gene lookup returns CDR1 SGHAT and CDR2 FQDESV (reference sequence). V was pared by 2 bases and J by 8 bases, with 13 bases between.

This clonotype occurred a few times. The gene calls are TRBV5-1 and TRBJ2-3; D ambiguous. Germline CDR1 reads SGHRS; CDR2 reads YFSETQ. V lost 0 bases, J lost 4 bases, and 15 bases lay in between. This CDR3 spans 16 amino acids. CDR3 nucleotide sequence: TGCGCCAGCAGCTTGGCCACGGTGGGCGCGCCAGATACGCAGTATTTT. This gives the protein CASSLATVGAPDTQYF.

This chain links TRBV7-9 with TRBJ1-2, with TRBD1 matching over 7 bases. Germline values: CDR1 SEHNR, CDR2 FQNEAQ (reference sequence). Trimming at V came to 5 bases and at J to 12 bases, leaving 6 bases not matched to a gene. The CDR3 runs to 11 residues. The CDR3 is CASSADRAHTF. The CDR3 region has the DNA TGTGCCAGCAGCGCAGACAGGGCCCACACCTTC. Drawing the rest from reference TRBV7-9 and TRBJ1-2, the complete variable domain is DTGVSQNPRHKITKRGQNVTFRCDPISEHNRLYWYRQTLGQGPEFLTYFQNEAQLEKSRLLSDRFSAERPKGSFSTLEIQRTEQGDSAMYLCASSADRAHTFGSGTRLTVV.

The V gene is TRBV5-1, the J gene TRBJ1-2; no definite D call. Trimming removed 0 bases from V and 6 bases from J, with 6 bases in between. This CDR3 contains 12 residues. Germline V lookup: CDR1 SGHRS, CDR2 YFSETQ. The CDR3: CASSLALDGYTF. In DNA form, the CDR3 reads TGCGCCAGCAGCTTGGCCCTCGATGGCTACACCTTC.

This sequence joins TRBV7-9 and TRBJ2-1; D may correspond to TRBD1 or TRBD2 (5 bases each). With 5 bases removed from V and 7 bases from J, the gap between germline ends came to 18 bases. The CDR3 has 15 amino acids. Germline CDR1 SEHNR, CDR2 FQNEAQ (reference sequence). The CDR3 spells CASSRHGARGNEQFF. Written as DNA, the CDR3 is TGTGCCAGCAGCCGGCACGGGGCTAGAGGGAATGAGCAGTTCTTC.

This clonotype was found a few times. J is TRBJ2-2 and V is TRBV4-2, with 7 positions matching TRBD2. The V segment lost 4 bases and the J segment 6 bases; nucleotides outside the gene matches: 11. Germline CDR1 LGHNA, CDR2 YNFKEQ. The CDR3 spans 16 residues. CDR3 in amino acids: CASSRGGFKFAGELFF. The CDR3 bases are TGTGCCAGCAGCCGGGGGGGTTTTAAGTTCGCCGGGGAGCTGTTTTTT.

In this sample, this clonotype turned up a few times. In nucleotides, the CDR3 is TGTGCCAGCAGCTTATTCACTAGCGGTCCTAATACGCAGTATTTT. Its translation: CASSLFTSGPNTQYF. J is TRBJ2-3 and V is TRBV7-3, with 8 bases lining up with TRBD2. The CDR3 spans 15 residues. Germline V gives CDR1 SGHTA, CDR2 FQGTGA. V shed 2 bases, J shed 7 bases, and the junction held 8 bases outside the gene matches.

This clonotype has just a few counts. This chain joins TRBV6-2 or TRBV6-3 and TRBJ2-4; TRBD1 aligns across 9 bases. From germline, CDR1 is MNHEY and CDR2 SVGEGT. V lost 6 bases to trimming and J lost 7 bases; unmatched junction nucleotides: 10. This CDR3 has 15 amino acids. This chain's CDR3 is CASRAWRDRVNIQYF. In DNA form, the CDR3 reads TGTGCCAGCAGGGCATGGAGGGACAGGGTGAACATTCAGTACTTC.

This chain uses TRBV5-1 with TRBJ2-7, with D possibly TRBD2 on 6 matching bases. This CDR3 spans 14 amino acids. Germline CDR1 and CDR2: SGHRS and YFSETQ. Trimming left V 1 base short and J 2 bases short, with 10 bases between. CDR3 sequence reads: CASSLSGEAYEQYF. CDR3 coding DNA: TGCGCCAGCAGCTTGTCGGGGGAAGCCTACGAGCAGTACTTC. The full variable domain, its missing parts supplied by reference TRBV5-1 and TRBJ2-7, is KAGVTQTPRYLIKTRGQQVTLSCSPISGHRSVSWYQQTPGQGLQFLFEYFSETQRNKGNFPGRFSGRQFSNSRSEMNVSTLELGDSALYLCASSLSGEAYEQYFGPGTRLTVT.

This clonotype was seen only a few times. V gene TRBV7-9 combines with J gene TRBJ1-1; D uncertain. Germline lookup yields CDR1 SEHNR and CDR2 FQNEAQ (reference sequence). Trimming stripped 1 base from V and 6 bases from J, with 9 bases between. The CDR3 consists of 13 residues. The CDR3 bases are TGTGCCAGCAGCTTAGGGGCAGACCCTGAAGCTTTCTTT. It is translated as CASSLGADPEAFF.

There are a few counts of this clonotype. V usage is TRBV11-1 and J usage is TRBJ2-7; D remains unclear. CDR1 SGHAT and CDR2 FQDESV come from the germline V gene (reference sequence). Trimming cost V 2 bases and J 6 bases, with 11 bases left between them. CDR3 size: 13 residues. Here the CDR3 DNA reads TGTGCCAGCAGCTTAATGTTGCGGTCCGAGCAGTACTTC. As protein: CASSLMLRSEQYF. Drawing the rest from reference TRBV11-1 and TRBJ2-7, the complete variable domain is EAEVAQSPRYKITEKSQAVAFWCDPISGHATLYWYRQILGQGPELLVQFQDESVVDDSQLPKDRFSAERLKGVDSTLKIQPAELGDSAMYLCASSLMLRSEQYFGPGTRLTVT.